This TCR beta chain was captured by sequencing in a study of T cells in Graves' hyperthyroidism and ophthalmopathy (dated by TCRdb to between 2018 and 2020). In the study overall: Peripheral blood samples were taken at initial diagnosis, before any treatment was given. The paper reports TCR Vbeta CDR3 sequencing of some 140 peripheral blood samples: approximately 41 ophthalmopathy, roughly 80 hyperthyroidism and around 17 progressor patients. Prospective prediction of ophthalmopathy was tested in an independent validation cohort of some 20 hyperthyroidism patients and 15 to 17 patients who later progressed to ophthalmopathy. Once sampling was done, hyperthyroidism patients were given methimazole at a starting dose of 30 mg daily, whereas ophthalmopathy patients were given high-dose intravenous methylprednisolone. The 100 discovery patients were randomly split 7:3 into training and test sets. A discovery cohort of about 100 patients, 43 with Graves' ophthalmopathy and over 55 with stable Graves' hyperthyroidism, was used to find distinguishing TCR V-J signatures. In addition, the study compared T-cell repertoires in thyroid tissue and in blood from five or six Graves' hyperthyroidism patients.

The TCR beta CDR3 regions were amplified from RNA transcripts. For the first round of RT-PCR on the TCR CDR3, the HTBI primer set was used together with the Qiagen OneStep RT-PCR kit. The libraries were constructed in a second round of multiplex PCR and then size-selected and purified. The libraries were sequenced on an Illumina HiSeq2000 using paired-end 100 bp reads. The study's own analysis went as follows. Raw data were processed with SOAPnuke, discarding reads with adapters, uncalled bases, mean Phred below 15, or no exact constant-primer or identifier match. COPE v1.2.5 was used to merge the high-quality paired reads, and each unique nucleotide sequence was defined as a clonotype. MiTCR v1.1 was used to align clonotypes to the IMGT TRBV, TRBD and TRBJ reference segments. Analysis was restricted to V-J combinations with a frequency above 0.0001, which covered 98% to 99.2% of repertoires. A TCS score was defined as the ratio of F50 (clonal expansion) to E x V (chaos), with BLOSUM62-based TCRdist applied between CDR3 peptides within each V-J. Welch's t-statistics and random forest reduced 500 to 650 V-J features to 13, which were used in a naive Bayes classifier (R e1071). TCRdb ran its own pipeline on the public reads, namely fastp trimming at Q25 and MiXCR clone calling, and kept in-frame beta chains. Every distinct CDR3 protein forms one entry, paired with its most common genes and DNA. V and J calls and clone size were set by TCRdb, not the authors. The sample profile shows 550,000 to 800,000 distinct CDR3 sequences; 17% of them were found once. Around 15% of the sample comes from the top ten.

Via the germline V gene, CDR1 is MDHEN and CDR2 SYDVKM. V and J are trimmed by 3 bases and 3 bases, and the gene matches miss 7 bases of the junction. The CDR3 runs 17 residues from the cysteine to the phenylalanine. Only the CDR3 portion is preserved as DNA: 51 bases, with reading frame beginning at the first base. The research as a whole found: Sample size was not statistically predetermined, and investigators were not blinded to group allocation. Blood samples also contained most of the expanded thyroid clonotypes (frequency above 0.001), which suggests that blood repertoires may reflect thyroid immune responses. In validation, the model predicted progression to ophthalmopathy with 55% to 71% sensitivity and 72.22% specificity, a median of around six months before onset. In cross-validation, a model built on a 13 V-J signature told ophthalmopathy apart from stable hyperthyroidism with approximately 90% sensitivity and about 81% specificity, and in testing the same model reached 80%/75%.

At least ten counts were recorded for this clonotype. It lacks a known antigen. Base qualities are not recorded, but no much larger clone differs from it by a single base. A patient counted as having stable Graves' hyperthyroidism if no progression to ophthalmopathy occurred over 18 months of follow-up. Hyperthyroidism patients were newly diagnosed, had a disease duration of under 2 months, and were aged 18 to 65 years. Exclusion was applied to patients with uncontrolled infections, other autoimmune diseases, pregnancy or lactation. Diagnoses relied on clinical symptoms, serum thyroxine and TRAb, thyroid ultrasound and orbital computed tomography. Ficoll-Paque density gradient centrifugation was used to isolate PBMCs from under 11 ml of fresh peripheral blood. Total RNA was extracted with Trizol reagent, and quality was checked on an Agilent 2100 Bioanalyzer.

Material: blood. This receptor chain uses TRBV28 and TRBJ2-5; 13 bases in the middle match TRBD2. The origin of this receptor is a man between 45 and 60 years old with Graves' hyperthyroidism. The sequenced DNA: TGTGCCAGCAGTTTCCTACTAGCGGGAGGGCCGAAAGAGACCCAGTACTTC. Translated, this is CASSFLLAGGPKETQYF.